This T cell receptor beta chain was observed in a study of blood T cell repertoires in COVID-19. Study background: PBMCs, B-cell-depleted T cells, or T cells were the source of the cDNA or gDNA that made up the material.

The protocol was immunoSEQ multiplex PCR, while the TCRdb copy is restricted to in-frame clones and leaves out a portion. This table holds about 87,000 clones, around 82% found once. The germline gives CDR1 MNHEY, CDR2 SMNVEV (reference sequence). The CDR3 spans 14 residues. The trim removed 3 bases at V and 9 bases at J, leaving 8 bases unmatched. Material for sequencing was peripheral blood. The chain uses TRBV27 and TRBJ1-1; 9 bases are shared with TRBD1. The sequence was collected from a woman aged 55 to 70 with acute or convalescent COVID-19. The CDR3: CASSFWPDRGKAFF. The CDR3 DNA reads TGTGCCAGCAGTTTCTGGCCGGACAGGGGAAAAGCTTTCTTT.